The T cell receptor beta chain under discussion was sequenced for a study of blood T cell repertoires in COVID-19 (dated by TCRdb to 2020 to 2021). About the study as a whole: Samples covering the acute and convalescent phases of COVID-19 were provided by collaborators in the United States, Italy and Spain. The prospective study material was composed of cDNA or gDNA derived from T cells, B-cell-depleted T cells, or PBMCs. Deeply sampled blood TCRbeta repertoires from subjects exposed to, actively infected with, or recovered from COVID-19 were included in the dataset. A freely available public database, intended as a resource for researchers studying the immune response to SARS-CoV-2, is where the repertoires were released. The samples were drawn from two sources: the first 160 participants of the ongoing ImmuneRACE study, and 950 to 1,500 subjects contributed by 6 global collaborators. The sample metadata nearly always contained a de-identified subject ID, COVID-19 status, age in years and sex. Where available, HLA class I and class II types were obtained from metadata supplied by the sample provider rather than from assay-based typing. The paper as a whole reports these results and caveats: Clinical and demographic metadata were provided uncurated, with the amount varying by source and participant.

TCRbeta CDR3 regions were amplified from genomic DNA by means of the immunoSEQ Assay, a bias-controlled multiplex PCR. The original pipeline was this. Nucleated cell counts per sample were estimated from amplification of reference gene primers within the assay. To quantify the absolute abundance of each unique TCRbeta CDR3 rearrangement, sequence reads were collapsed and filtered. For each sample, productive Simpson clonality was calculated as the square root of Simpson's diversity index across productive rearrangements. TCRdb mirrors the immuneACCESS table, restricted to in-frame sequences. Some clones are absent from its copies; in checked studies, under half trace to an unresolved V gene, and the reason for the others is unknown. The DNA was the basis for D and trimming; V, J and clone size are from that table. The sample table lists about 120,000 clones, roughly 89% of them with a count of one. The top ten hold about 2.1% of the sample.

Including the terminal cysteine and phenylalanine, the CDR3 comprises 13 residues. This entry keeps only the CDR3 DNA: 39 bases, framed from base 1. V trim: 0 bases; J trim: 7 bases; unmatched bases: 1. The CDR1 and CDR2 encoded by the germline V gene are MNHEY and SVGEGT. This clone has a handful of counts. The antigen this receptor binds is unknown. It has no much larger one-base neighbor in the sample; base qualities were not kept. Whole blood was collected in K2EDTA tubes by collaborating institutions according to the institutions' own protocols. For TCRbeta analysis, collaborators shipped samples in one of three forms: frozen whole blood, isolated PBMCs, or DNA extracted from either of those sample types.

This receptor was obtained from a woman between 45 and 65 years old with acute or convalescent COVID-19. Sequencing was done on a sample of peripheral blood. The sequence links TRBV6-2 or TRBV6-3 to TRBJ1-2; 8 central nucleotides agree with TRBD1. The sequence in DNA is TGTGCCAGCAGTTACTCGACAGGGGCTGGCTACACCTTC. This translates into CASSYSTGAGYTF.